This TCR beta chain was captured in a study of cytomegalovirus exposure and HLA in healthy donors. PCR employed 60 Vbeta and 13 Jbeta primers. Produced via immunoSEQ multiplex PCR; TCRdb's table is partial and in-frame only. The repertoire holds roughly 140,000 clones, with roughly 79% as singletons. Germline V gives CDR1 MRHNA, CDR2 SNTAGT. The CDR3 is made up of 19 amino acids. The V gene end was trimmed by 6 bases and the J gene end by 2 bases; junction bases not matched to a gene: 21. This clonotype originated in a male donor in good health and CMV-seronegative. Sequenced input: PBMCs. The chain uses TRBV6-4 and TRBJ2-7; 8 bases match TRBD2. The CDR3 region is CASRQNPRLNSTSAYEQYF. Here the CDR3 DNA reads TGTGCCAGCAGGCAGAACCCACGACTCAATTCGACTAGCGCCTACGAGCAGTACTTC.